This entry lists 6 T cell receptor beta chains sequenced from one sample in a study of human versus mouse CDR3 diversity and MHC coevolution (TCRdb year 2017). The method behind the library was the immunoSEQ multiplex PCR assay. The table comes from immuneACCESS by way of TCRdb, which keeps in-frame sequences with V and J called. Part of the clones is missing from these tables; in studies checked, under half for an unresolved V gene and the rest for unknown reasons. The sample records around 59,000 clones, around 94% of which are singletons. The top ten clones comprise approximately 19% of the sample. The sequencing sample was made of naive CD4+ T cells from blood. The sample's cell subset or site label, in plain terms: CD45RO-negative CD62L-positive naive CD4 T cells. The receptors shown here come from a person between 55 and 69 years old in good health.

J is TRBJ2-5 and V is TRBV7-9; a possible D gene is TRBD1 (6 bases). V dropped 5 bases and J dropped 5 bases, with 12 bases sitting between them. CDR3 length equals 13 residues. The germline gives CDR1 SEHNR, CDR2 FQNEAQ (reference sequence). The CDR3 nucleotides read TGTGCCAGCAGCCCCCAGGGGACGGAGACCCAGTACTTC. This encodes CASSPQGTETQYF.

This rearrangement joins TRBV5-5 to TRBJ1-4; no firm D call. Per germline, CDR1 SGHKS and CDR2 YYEKEE (reference sequence). The V end lost 4 bases, the J end lost 7 bases, and 20 bases lay between the germline ends. The CDR3 is made up of 16 amino acids. This CDR3 is CASSPESWVSAEKLFF. DNA of the CDR3: TGTGCCAGCAGCCCGGAGTCGTGGGTGTCGGCTGAAAAACTGTTTTTT.

The chain is built from TRBV7-2 and TRBJ2-1, with 9 bases identical to TRBD1. The germline CDR1 and CDR2 sequences are SGHTA and FQGNSA. The CDR3 sequence is 15 residues long. V lost 1 base and J lost 2; bases outside the gene matches: 0. The CDR3 sequence is CASSLGDRAYNEQFF. As DNA, the CDR3 is TGTGCCAGCAGCTTAGGGGACAGGGCCTACAATGAGCAGTTCTTC. Full variable domain (remainder filled in from reference TRBV7-2 and TRBJ2-1): GAGVSQSPSNKVTEKGKDVELRCDPISGHTALYWYRQSLGQGLEFLIYFQGNSAPDKSGLPSDRFSAERTGGSVSTLTIQRTQQEDSAVYLCASSLGDRAYNEQFFGPGTRLTVL.

The rearrangement uses TRBV7-9 and TRBJ2-5; tentative D call: TRBD2 (7 bases). The CDR3 runs to 14 residues. The V end lost 5 bases, the J end lost 4 bases, and 14 bases lay between the germline ends. Looked up from germline, CDR1 is SEHNR and CDR2 is FQNEAQ (reference sequence). Written as DNA, the CDR3 is TGTGCCAGCAGCCCCTCTCGGGGGGCAGAGACCCAGTACTTC. Its translation is CASSPSRGAETQYF.

The chain has TRBV6-6 and TRBJ2-7; 7 nucleotides agree with TRBD2. This CDR3 has 15 amino acids. Trimming cost V 2 bases and J 7 bases; bases outside gene matches: 11. The germline V gene has CDR1 MNHNY and CDR2 SVGAGI (reference sequence). CDR3 protein: CASSYRAGEGREQYF. DNA of the CDR3: TGTGCCAGCAGTTACCGGGCGGGAGAGGGTCGTGAGCAGTACTTC.

CDR3 coding DNA: TGTGCCTCCCGTGGGGCTAGCGGGAGAAACTACGGATTCGAGCAGTACTTC. Amino acids: CASRGASGRNYGFEQYF. This chain uses TRBV11-1 with TRBJ2-7; 10 positions match TRBD2. There are 17 residues in the CDR3. V lost 11 bases to trimming and J lost 6 bases; unmatched junction nucleotides: 22. In germline, CDR1 is SGHAT, CDR2 FQDESV (reference sequence).